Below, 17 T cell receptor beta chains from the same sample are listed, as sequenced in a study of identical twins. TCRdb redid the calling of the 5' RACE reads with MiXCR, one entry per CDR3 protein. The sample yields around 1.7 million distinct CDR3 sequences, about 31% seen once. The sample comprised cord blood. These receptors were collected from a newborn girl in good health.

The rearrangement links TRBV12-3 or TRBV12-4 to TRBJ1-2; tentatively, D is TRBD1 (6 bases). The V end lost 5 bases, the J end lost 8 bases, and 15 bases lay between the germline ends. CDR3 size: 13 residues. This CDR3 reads CASSILGGGGYTF. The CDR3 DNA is TGTGCCAGCAGTATCCTAGGGGGGGGAGGCTACACCTTC.

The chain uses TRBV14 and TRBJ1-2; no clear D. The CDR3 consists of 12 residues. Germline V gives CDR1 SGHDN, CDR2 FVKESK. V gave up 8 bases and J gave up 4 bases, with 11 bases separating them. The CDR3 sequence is CASARNLYGYTF. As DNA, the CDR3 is TGTGCCAGCGCCAGGAACCTCTATGGCTACACCTTC.

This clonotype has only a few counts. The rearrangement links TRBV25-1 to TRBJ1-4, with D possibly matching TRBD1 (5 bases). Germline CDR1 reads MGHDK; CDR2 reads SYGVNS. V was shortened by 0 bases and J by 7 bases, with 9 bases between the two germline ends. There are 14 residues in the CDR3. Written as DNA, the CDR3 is TGTGCCAGCAGTGAATACAGGGATAGTGAAAAACTGTTTTTT. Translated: CASSEYRDSEKLFF. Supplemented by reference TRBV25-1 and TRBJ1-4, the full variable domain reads EADIYQTPRYLVIGTGKKITLECSQTMGHDKMYWYQQDPGMELHLIHYSYGVNSTEKGDLSSESTVSRIRTEHFPLTLESARPSHTSQYLCASSEYRDSEKLFFGSGTQLSVL.

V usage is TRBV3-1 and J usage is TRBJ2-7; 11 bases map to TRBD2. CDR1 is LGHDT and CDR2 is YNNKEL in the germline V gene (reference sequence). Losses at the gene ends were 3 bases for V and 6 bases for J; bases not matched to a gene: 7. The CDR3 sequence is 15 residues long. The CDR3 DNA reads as TGTGCCAGCAGCCACAGGCATACTAGCGGGAGCGAGCAGTACTTC. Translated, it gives CASSHRHTSGSEQYF.

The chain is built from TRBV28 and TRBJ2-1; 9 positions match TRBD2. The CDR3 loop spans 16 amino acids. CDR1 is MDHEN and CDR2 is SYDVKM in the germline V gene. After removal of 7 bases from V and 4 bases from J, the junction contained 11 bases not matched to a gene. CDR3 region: CASIPRAGGGYNEQFF. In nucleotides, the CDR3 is TGTGCCAGCATCCCCCGGGCGGGAGGGGGATACAATGAGCAGTTCTTC.

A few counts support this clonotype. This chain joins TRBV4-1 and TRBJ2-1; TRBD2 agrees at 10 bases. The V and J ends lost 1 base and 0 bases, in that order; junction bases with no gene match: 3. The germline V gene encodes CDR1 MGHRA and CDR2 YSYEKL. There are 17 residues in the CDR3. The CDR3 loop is CASSQVERGGSYNEQFF. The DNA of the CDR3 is TGCGCCAGCAGCCAAGTCGAGCGGGGGGGCTCCTACAATGAGCAGTTCTTC.

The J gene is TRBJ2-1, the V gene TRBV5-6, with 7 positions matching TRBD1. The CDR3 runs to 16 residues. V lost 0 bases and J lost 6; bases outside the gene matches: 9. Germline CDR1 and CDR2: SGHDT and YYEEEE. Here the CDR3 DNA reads TGTGCCAGCAGCTTGGGCCCCCCTCGGGACAGCAATGAGCAGTTCTTC. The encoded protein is CASSLGPPRDSNEQFF.

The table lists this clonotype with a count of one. CDR3 sequence reads: CSALGGCEQYF. The CDR3 DNA is TGCAGTGCTTTAGGGGGATGCGAGCAGTACTTC. The rearrangement links TRBV20-1 to TRBJ2-5; D possibly corresponds to TRBD1 (6 bases). The J call may be faulty, since TRBJ2-7 better matches the DNA end. Per germline, CDR1 DFQATT and CDR2 SNEGSKA (reference sequence). The CDR3 consists of 11 residues.

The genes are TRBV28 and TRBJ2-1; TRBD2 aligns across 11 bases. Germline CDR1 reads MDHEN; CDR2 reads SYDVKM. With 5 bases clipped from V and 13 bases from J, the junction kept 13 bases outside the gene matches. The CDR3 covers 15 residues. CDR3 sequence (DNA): TGTGCCAGCAGTCCTAGCGGGAGGATTCAAGAGACCCAGTTCTTC. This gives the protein CASSPSGRIQETQFF.

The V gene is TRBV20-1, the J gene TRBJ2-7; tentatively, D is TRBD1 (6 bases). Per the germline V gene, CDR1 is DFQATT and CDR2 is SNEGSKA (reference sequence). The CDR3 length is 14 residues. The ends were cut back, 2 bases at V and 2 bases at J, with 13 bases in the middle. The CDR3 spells CSARISRDTYEQYF. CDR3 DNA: TGCAGTGCTAGAATTTCCCGGGACACCTACGAGCAGTACTTC.

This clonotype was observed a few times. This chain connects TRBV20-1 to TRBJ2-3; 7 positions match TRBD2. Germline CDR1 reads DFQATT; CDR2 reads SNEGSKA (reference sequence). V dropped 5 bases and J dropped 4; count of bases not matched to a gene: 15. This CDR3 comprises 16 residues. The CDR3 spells CSAPDPGGGPADTQYF. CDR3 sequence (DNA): TGCAGTGCTCCTGACCCCGGGGGAGGGCCAGCAGATACGCAGTATTTT.

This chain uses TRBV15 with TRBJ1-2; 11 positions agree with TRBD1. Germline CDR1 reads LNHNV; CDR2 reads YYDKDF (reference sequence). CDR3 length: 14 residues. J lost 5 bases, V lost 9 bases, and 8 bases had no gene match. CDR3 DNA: TGTGCCACGAATACCGGGACAGGGGGGTATGGCTACACCTTC. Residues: CATNTGTGGYGYTF.

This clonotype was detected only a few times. CDR3 loop: CASSPQTGGNTEAFF. The CDR3 nucleotides read TGTGCCAGCAGCCCACAGACAGGGGGCAACACTGAAGCTTTCTTT. The chain has TRBV7-2 and TRBJ1-1, with 10 bases matching TRBD1. Germline values: CDR1 SGHTA, CDR2 FQGNSA. The CDR3 has 15 residues. With 5 bases clipped from V and 2 bases from J, the junction kept 5 bases outside the gene matches.

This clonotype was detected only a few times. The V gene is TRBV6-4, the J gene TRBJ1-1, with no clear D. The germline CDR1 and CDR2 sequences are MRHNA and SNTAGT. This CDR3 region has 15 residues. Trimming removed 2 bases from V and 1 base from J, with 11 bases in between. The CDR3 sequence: CASSDALGGNTEAFF. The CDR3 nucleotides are TGTGCCAGCAGTGACGCTTTGGGAGGGAACACTGAAGCTTTCTTT.

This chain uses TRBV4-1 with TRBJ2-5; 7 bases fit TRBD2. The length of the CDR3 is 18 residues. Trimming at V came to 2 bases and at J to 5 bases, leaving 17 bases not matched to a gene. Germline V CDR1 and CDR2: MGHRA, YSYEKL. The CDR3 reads CASSQIGGLVGPGETQYF. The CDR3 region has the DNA TGCGCCAGCAGCCAAATAGGCGGACTAGTGGGTCCAGGCGAGACCCAGTACTTC.

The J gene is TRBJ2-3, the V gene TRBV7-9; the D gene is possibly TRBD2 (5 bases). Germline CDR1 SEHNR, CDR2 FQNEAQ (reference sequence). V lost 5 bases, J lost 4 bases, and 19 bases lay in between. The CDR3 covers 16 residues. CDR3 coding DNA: TGTGCCAGCAGCCCCAGTAGCGTGGCGCGGTCAGATACGCAGTATTTT. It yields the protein CASSPSSVARSDTQYF. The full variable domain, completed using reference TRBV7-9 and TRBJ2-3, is DTGVSQNPRHKITKRGQNVTFRCDPISEHNRLYWYRQTLGQGPEFLTYFQNEAQLEKSRLLSDRFSAERPKGSFSTLEIQRTEQGDSAMYLCASSPSSVARSDTQYFGPGTRLTVL.

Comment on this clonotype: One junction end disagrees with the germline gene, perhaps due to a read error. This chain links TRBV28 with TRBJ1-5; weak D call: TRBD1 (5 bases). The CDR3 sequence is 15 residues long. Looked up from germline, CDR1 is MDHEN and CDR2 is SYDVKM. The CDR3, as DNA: TGTGTCAGCACCCCGGGGGGGAATAGCAATCAGCCCCAGCATTTT. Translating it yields CVSTPGGNSNQPQHF.